The 7 T cell receptor beta chains below come from one sample, sequenced in a study of cytomegalovirus exposure and HLA in healthy donors. Both 60 Vbeta primers and 13 Jbeta primers went into the PCR. Only in-frame clones appear in the TCRdb table, and some are missing; sequencing was by immunoSEQ multiplex PCR. This sample has under 250,000 clones, with 76% found just once. Sequencing was done on a sample of PBMCs. The receptors were sampled from a young man in good health and CMV-seronegative.

The sample holds a few counts of this clone. The chain recombines TRBV25-1 with TRBJ2-2; a weak D match, TRBD1 (5 bases). Trimming stripped 2 bases from V and 3 bases from J, with 7 bases between. The CDR3 is made up of 14 amino acids. Germline CDR1 MGHDK, CDR2 SYGVNS. CDR3 sequence (DNA): TGTGCCAGCAGTGAAGGCAGGGACACCGGGGAGCTGTTTTTT. This codes for CASSEGRDTGELFF.

The rearrangement joins TRBV28 to TRBJ2-4; a possible D gene is TRBD2 (5 bases). The germline V and J ends were trimmed by 6 bases and 9 bases, with 12 bases remaining between them. This CDR3 spans 12 amino acids. CDR1 MDHEN and CDR2 SYDVKM come from the germline V gene. The CDR3 here is CASSKREGIQYF. The DNA for the CDR3 is TGTGCCAGCAGCAAACGGGAAGGCATTCAGTACTTC.

The V and J genes are TRBV30 and TRBJ2-5; maybe TRBD1 (6 bases). Trimming took 0 bases from V and 12 from J, leaving 14 bases between them. Germline V CDR1 and CDR2: GTSNPN, SVGIG (reference sequence). The length of the CDR3 is 12 residues. The CDR3 coding sequence is TGTGCCTGGAGTGTACTCGCGAGGGGGAAGTACTTC. Its translation: CAWSVLARGKYF.

J is TRBJ2-1 and V is TRBV27; 9 nucleotides match TRBD2. The length of the CDR3 is 15 residues. The germline CDR1 and CDR2 sequences are MNHEY and SMNVEV (reference sequence). The trim removed 8 bases at V and 3 bases at J, leaving 8 bases unmatched. DNA for the CDR3: TGTGCCAGCGGATTAGCGGGAGCGGTCTACAATGAGCAGTTCTTC. It encodes CASGLAGAVYNEQFF.

About this clone: Other DNA sequences from this sample encode an identical CDR3 as well. The J gene is TRBJ2-3, the V gene TRBV4-1; 7 bases agree with TRBD2. V gave up 1 base and J gave up 0 bases; unmatched junction bases: 4. The CDR3 has 16 amino acids. CDR1 is MGHRA and CDR2 is YSYEKL in the germline V gene. The CDR3 loop is CASSQGLAASTDTQYF. As DNA, the CDR3 is TGCGCCAGCAGCCAAGGGCTAGCGGCTAGCACAGATACGCAGTATTTT.

This chain connects TRBV30 to TRBJ1-4, with 8 bases fitting TRBD1. The CDR3 consists of 13 residues. CDR1 and CDR2 (germline): GTSNPN, SVGIG (reference sequence). V shed 4 bases, J shed 6 bases, and the junction held 4 bases outside the gene matches. The CDR3 DNA sequence: TGTGCCTGGACAGGGGGCGCGCATGAAAAACTGTTTTTT. The encoded protein is CAWTGGAHEKLFF. Combining the CDR3 with reference TRBV30 and TRBJ1-4 gives the whole variable domain SQTIHQWPATLVQPVGSPLSLECTVEGTSNPNLYWYRQAAGRGLQLLFYSVGIGQISSEVPQNLSASRPQDRQFILSSKKLLLSDSGFYLCAWTGGAHEKLFFGSGTQLSVL.

This sequence joins TRBV10-1 and TRBJ2-1, with 9 positions matching TRBD2. The J segment lost 8 bases and the V segment lost 3 bases, leaving 8 bases of the junction unmatched. The CDR3 consists of 15 residues. Germline CDR1 and CDR2: WNHNN and SYGVQD (reference sequence). The CDR3, as DNA: TGCGCCAGCAGTGATGTCGCGGGAGGGCCCTATGAGCAGTTCTTC. Its protein product is CASSDVAGGPYEQFF.